This T cell receptor (beta chain) stems from a study of T cells in tumors after PD-1 blockade. Study-wide background: A subset received ongoing vismodegib 150 mg daily alongside anti-PD-1 therapy.

Profiling relied on immunoSEQ multiplex PCR, and the TCRdb table lists in-frame clones only, not all of them. The repertoire holds 600 or so clones, with more than 65% as singletons. Per the germline V gene, CDR1 is MNHEY and CDR2 is SVGEGT. V was pared by 6 bases and J by 6 bases, with 7 bases of the junction left unmatched. This CDR3 spans 15 amino acids. The chain links TRBV6-2 or TRBV6-3 to TRBJ2-1, with 11 nucleotides matching TRBD2. This TCR was recovered from a human donor with basal cell carcinoma. Source: tumor tissue, taken after anti-PD-1 treatment. The CDR3 region is CASSPDSGGANEQFF. The CDR3 DNA sequence: TGTGCCAGCAGCCCAGATAGCGGGGGGGCCAATGAGCAGTTCTTC.